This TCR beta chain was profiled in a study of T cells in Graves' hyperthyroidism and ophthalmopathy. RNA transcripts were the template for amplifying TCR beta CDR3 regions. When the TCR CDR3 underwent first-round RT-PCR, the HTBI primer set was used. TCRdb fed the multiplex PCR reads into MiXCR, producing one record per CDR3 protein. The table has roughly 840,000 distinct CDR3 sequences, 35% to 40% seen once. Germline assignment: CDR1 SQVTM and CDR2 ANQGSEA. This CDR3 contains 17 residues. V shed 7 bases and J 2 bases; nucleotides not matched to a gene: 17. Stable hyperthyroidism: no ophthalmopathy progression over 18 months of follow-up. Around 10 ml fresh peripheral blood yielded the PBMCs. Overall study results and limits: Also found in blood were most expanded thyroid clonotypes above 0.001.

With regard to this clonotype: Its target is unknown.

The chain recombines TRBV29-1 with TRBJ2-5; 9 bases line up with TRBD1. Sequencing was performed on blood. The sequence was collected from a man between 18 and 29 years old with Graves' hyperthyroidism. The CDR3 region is CSETGQGQLIGQETQYF. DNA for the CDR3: TGCAGCGAAACGGGACAGGGTCAACTAATTGGACAAGAGACCCAGTACTTC.